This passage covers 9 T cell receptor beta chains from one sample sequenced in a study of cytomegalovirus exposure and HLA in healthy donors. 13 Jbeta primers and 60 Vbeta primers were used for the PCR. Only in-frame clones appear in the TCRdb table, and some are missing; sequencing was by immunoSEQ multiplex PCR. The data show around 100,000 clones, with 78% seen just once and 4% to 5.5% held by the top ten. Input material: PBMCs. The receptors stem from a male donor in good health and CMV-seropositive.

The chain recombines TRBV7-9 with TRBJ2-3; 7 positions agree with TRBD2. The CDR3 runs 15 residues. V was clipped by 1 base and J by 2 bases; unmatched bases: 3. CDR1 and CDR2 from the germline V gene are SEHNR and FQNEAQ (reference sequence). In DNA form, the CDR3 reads TGTGCCAGCAGCTTAGGGCTAGCGGTCACAGATACGCAGTATTTT. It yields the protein CASSLGLAVTDTQYF.

CDR3 loop: CASSLWRGGNYGYTF. The CDR3 DNA reads as TGTGCCAGCAGTTTATGGCGGGGAGGGAACTATGGCTACACCTTC. The rearrangement uses TRBV28 and TRBJ1-2; no firm D call. V was clipped by 0 bases and J by 2 bases, with 10 bases between them. The CDR3 is 15 amino acids. Germline V gives CDR1 MDHEN, CDR2 SYDVKM.

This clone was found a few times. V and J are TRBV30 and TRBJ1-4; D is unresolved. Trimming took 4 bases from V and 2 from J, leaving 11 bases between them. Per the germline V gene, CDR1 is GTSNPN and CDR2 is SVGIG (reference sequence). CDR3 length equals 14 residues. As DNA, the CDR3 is TGTGCCTGGAACTCTCGGGTGACTAATGAAAAACTGTTTTTT. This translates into CAWNSRVTNEKLFF.

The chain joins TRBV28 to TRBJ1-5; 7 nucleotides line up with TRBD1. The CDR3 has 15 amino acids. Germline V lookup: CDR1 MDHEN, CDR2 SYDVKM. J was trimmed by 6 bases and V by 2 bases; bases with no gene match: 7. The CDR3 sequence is CASSLPGQASQPQHF. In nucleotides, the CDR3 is TGTGCCAGCAGTTTACCTGGACAGGCCAGTCAGCCCCAGCATTTT.

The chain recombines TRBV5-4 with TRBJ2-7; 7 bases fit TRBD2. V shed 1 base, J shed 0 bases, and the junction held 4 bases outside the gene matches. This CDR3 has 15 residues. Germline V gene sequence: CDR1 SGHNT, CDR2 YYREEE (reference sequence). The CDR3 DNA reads TGTGCCAGCAGCTTGATAGCTAGCGGCTCCTACGAGCAGTACTTC. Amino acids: CASSLIASGSYEQYF.

CDR3 in amino acids: CASSVEPGNQPQHF. For the CDR3, the DNA is TGTGCCAGCAGCGTAGAACCGGGCAATCAGCCCCAGCATTTT. This rearrangement joins TRBV9 to TRBJ1-5; D gene unclear. Looked up from germline, CDR1 is SGDLS and CDR2 is YYNGEE. The V gene lost 0 bases and the J gene lost 2 bases, with 6 bases spanning the gap. CDR3 length equals 14 residues.

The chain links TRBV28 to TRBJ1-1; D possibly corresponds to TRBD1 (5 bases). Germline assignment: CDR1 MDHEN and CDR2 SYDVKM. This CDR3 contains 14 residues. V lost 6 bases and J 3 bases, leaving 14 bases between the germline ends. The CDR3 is CASSGQGLDTEAFF. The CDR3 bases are TGTGCCAGCAGCGGCCAGGGATTAGACACTGAAGCTTTCTTT.

The CDR3, as DNA: TGTGCCAGTAGTATAGTACAGGGGCCCGGCACTGAAGCTTTCTTT. Translated, it gives CASSIVQGPGTEAFF. J is TRBJ1-1 and V is TRBV19; 7 nucleotides line up with TRBD1. Germline V gene lookup returns CDR1 LNHDA and CDR2 SQIVND (reference sequence). Trimming cost V 1 base and J 4 bases; bases outside gene matches: 6. The CDR3 spans 15 residues.

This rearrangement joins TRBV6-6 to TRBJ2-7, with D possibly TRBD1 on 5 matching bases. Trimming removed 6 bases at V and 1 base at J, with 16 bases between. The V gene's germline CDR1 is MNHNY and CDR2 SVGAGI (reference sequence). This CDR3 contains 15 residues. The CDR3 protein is CASSRQGSRSYEQYF. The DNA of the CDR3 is TGTGCCAGCAGCCGGCAGGGTTCCAGGTCCTACGAGCAGTACTTC.